This T cell receptor (beta chain) was obtained from a study of cytomegalovirus exposure and HLA in healthy donors. Among the 110 or so subjects of the validation cohort, separate from the approximately 670-subject first cohort, were the donors. This CDR3 is 15 amino acids long. The V gene lost 2 bases and the J gene lost 1 base, with 11 bases spanning the gap. The germline V gene has CDR1 SGHNT and CDR2 YENEEA. The protocol was immunoSEQ multiplex PCR, while the TCRdb copy is restricted to in-frame clones and leaves out a portion. The table shows over 130,000 clones, with 70% to 90% occurring only once.

The source is a man younger than 35 in good health and CMV-seropositive. The chain uses TRBV11-3 and TRBJ1-2, with D possibly TRBD1 on 5 matching bases. The sequenced material came from PBMCs. CDR3 nucleotides: TGTGCCAGCAGCTTAAGGACCGGGGGTAACTATGGCTACACCTTC. Protein: CASSLRTGGNYGYTF. Together with reference TRBV11-3 and TRBJ1-2, the CDR3 gives the full variable domain: EAGVVQSPRYKIIEKKQPVAFWCNPISGHNTLYWYLQNLGQGPELLIRYENEEAVDDSQLPKDRFSAERLKGVDSTLKIQPAELGDSAVYLCASSLRTGGNYGYTFGSGTRLTVV.